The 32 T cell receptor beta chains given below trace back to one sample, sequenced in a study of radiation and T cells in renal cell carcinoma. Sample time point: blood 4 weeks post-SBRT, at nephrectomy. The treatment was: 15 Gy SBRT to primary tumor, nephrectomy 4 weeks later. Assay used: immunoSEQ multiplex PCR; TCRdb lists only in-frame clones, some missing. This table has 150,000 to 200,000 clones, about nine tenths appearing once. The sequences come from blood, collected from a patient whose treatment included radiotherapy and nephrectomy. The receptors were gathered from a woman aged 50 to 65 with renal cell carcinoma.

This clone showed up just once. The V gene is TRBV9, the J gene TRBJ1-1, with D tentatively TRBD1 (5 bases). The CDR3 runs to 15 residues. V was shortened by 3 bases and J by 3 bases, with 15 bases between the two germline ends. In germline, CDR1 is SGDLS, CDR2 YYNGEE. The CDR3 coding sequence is TGTGCCAGCAGCGAGAGAGGAGTCAGGGACACTGAAGCTTTCTTT. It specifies CASSERGVRDTEAFF.

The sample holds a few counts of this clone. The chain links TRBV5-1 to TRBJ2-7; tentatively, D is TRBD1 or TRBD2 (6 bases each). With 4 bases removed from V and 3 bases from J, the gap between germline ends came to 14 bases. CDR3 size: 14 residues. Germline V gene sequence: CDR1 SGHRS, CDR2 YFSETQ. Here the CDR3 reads CASSRGDTIYEQYF. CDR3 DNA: TGCGCCAGCAGCCGCGGGGACACCATCTACGAGCAGTACTTC.

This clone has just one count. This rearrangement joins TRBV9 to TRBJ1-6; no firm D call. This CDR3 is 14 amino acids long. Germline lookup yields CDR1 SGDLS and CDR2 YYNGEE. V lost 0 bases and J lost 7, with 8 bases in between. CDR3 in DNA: TGTGCCAGCAGCGTAGGGCGGGGAAATTCACCCCTCCACTTT. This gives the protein CASSVGRGNSPLHF.

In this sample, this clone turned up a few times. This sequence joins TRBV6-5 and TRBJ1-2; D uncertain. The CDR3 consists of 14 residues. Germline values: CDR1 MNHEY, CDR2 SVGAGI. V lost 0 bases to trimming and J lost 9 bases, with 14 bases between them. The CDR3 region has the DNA TGTGCCAGCAGTTACTCTGCAGTCTCCGGGAGCTACACCTTC. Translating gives CASSYSAVSGSYTF.

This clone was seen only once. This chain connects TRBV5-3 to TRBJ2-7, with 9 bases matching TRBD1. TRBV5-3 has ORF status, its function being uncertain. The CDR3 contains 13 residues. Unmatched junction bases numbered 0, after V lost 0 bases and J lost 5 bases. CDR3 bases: TGTGCCAGAAGCTTGGGGGACAGGGACGAGCAGTACTTC. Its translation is CARSLGDRDEQYF.

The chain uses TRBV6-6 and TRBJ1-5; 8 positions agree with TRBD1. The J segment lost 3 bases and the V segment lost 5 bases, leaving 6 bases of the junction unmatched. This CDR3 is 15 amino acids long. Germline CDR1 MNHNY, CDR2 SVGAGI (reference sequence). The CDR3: CASSDRGLDNQPQHF. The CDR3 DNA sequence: TGTGCCAGCAGTGACAGGGGCTTGGACAATCAGCCCCAGCATTTT.

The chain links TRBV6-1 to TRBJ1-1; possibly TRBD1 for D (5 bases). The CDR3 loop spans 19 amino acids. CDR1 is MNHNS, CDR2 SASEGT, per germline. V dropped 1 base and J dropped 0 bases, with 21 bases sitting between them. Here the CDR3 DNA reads TGTGCCAGCAGTGAAGATTTGGGCAGGGCGGCGTGGATGAACACTGAAGCTTTCTTT. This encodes CASSEDLGRAAWMNTEAFF.

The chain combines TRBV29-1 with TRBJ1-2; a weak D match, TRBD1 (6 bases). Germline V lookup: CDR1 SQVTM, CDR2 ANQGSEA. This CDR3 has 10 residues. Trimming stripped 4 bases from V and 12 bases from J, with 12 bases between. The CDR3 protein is CSVAYRDHTF. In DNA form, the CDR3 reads TGCAGCGTTGCCTACAGGGATCACACCTTC.

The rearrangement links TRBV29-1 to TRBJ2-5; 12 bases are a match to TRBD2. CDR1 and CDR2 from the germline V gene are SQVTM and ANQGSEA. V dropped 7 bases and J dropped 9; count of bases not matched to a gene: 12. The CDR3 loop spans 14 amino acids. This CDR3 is CSAGVGTSGRAQYF. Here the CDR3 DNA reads TGCAGCGCTGGCGTTGGGACTAGCGGGCGGGCCCAGTACTTC.

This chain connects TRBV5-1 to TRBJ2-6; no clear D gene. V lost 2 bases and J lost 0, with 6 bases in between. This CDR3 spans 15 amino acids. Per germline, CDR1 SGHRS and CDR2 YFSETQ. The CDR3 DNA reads TGCGCCAGCAGCTTCACGAGCTCTGGGGCCAACGTCCTGACTTTC. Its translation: CASSFTSSGANVLTF.

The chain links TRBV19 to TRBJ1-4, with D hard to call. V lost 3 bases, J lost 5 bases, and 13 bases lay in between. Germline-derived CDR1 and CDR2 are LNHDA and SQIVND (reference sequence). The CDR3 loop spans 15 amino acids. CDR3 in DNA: TGTGCCAGTAGTATGTTCAGCGGCGGGAATGAAAAACTGTTTTTT. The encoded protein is CASSMFSGGNEKLFF.

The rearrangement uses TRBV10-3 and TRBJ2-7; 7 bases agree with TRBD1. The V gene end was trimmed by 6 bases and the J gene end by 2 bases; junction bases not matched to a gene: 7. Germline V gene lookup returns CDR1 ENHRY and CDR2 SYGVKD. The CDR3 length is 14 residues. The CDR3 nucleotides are TGTGCCATCAGCCGGGACAGCATCCCCTACGAGCAGTACTTC. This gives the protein CAISRDSIPYEQYF.

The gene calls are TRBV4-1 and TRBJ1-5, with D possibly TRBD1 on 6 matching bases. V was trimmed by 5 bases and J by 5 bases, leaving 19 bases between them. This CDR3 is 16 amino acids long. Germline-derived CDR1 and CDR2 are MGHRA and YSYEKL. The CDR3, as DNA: TGCGCCAGCAGCTTCTCCAGGGAGGGGGTGGATCAGCCCCAGCATTTT. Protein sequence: CASSFSREGVDQPQHF.

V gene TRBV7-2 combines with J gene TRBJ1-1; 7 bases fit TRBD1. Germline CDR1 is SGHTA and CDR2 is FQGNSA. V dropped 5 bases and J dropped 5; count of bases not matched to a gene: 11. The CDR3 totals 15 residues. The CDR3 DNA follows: TGTGCCAGCAGCCCCGACCCCGGGACAGTTACTGAAGCTTTCTTT. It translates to CASSPDPGTVTEAFF.

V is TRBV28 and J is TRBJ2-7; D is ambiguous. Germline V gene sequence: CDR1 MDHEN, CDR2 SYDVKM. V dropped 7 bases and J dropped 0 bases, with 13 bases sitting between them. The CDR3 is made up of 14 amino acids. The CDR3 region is CASTRSSYSYEQYF. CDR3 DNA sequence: TGTGCCAGCACCAGGAGCTCATACTCCTACGAGCAGTACTTC.

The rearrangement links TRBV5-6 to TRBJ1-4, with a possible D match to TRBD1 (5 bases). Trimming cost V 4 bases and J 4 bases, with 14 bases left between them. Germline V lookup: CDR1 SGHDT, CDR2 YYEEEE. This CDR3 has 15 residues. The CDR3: CASSVTGDSNEKLFF. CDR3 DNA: TGTGCCAGCAGCGTGACGGGGGATAGTAATGAAAAACTGTTTTTT.

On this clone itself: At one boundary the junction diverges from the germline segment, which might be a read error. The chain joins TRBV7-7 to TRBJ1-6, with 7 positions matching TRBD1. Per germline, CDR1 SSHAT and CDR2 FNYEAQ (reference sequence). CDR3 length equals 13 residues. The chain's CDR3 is CASSKDRVSPLHF. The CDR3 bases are TGTGCTAGCAGCAAAGACAGGGTCTCACCCCTCCACTTT.

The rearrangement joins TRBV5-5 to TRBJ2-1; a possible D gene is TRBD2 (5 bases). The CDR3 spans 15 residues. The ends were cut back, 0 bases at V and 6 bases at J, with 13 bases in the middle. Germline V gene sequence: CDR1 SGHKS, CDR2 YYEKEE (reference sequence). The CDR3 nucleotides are TGTGCCAGCAGCTTGGCGACCGGCGGGTCCAATGAGCAGTTCTTC. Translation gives CASSLATGGSNEQFF.

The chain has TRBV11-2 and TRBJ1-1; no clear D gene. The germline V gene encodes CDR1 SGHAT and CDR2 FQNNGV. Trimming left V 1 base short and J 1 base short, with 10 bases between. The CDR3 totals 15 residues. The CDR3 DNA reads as TGTGCCAGCAGCTTAGTCCACACCAAGAACACTGAAGCTTTCTTT. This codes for CASSLVHTKNTEAFF.

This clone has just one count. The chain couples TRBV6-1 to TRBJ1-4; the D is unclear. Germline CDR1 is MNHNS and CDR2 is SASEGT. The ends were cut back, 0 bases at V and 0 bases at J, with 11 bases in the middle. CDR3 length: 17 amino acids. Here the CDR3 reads CASSEAAAAATNEKLFF. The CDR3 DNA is TGTGCCAGCAGTGAAGCGGCGGCGGCTGCAACTAATGAAAAACTGTTTTTT.

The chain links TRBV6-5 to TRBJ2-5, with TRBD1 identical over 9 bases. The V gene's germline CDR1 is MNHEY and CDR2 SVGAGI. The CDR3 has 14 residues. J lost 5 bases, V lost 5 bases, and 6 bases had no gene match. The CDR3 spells CASSRDRVGETQYF. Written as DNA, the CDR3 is TGTGCCAGCAGTCGGGACAGGGTAGGGGAGACCCAGTACTTC.

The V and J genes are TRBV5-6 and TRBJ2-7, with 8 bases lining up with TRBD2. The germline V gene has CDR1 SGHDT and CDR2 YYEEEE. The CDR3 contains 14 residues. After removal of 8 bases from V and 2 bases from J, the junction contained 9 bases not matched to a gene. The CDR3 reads CASRQRGPTYEQYF. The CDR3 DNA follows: TGTGCCAGTCGGCAGCGGGGGCCAACCTACGAGCAGTACTTC.

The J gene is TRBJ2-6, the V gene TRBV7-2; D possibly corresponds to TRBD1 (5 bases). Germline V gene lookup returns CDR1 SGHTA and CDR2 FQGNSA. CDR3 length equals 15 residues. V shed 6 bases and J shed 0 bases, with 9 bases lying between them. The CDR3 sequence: CASRFQGSGANVLTF. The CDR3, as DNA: TGTGCCAGCAGGTTTCAGGGCTCTGGGGCCAACGTCCTGACTTTC.

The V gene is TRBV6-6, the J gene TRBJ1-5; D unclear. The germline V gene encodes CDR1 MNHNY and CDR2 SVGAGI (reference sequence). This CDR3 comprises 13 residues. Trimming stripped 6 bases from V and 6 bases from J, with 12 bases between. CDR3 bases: TGTGCCAGCAGAACAGTGTTTAGTCAGCCCCAGCATTTT. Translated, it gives CASRTVFSQPQHF.

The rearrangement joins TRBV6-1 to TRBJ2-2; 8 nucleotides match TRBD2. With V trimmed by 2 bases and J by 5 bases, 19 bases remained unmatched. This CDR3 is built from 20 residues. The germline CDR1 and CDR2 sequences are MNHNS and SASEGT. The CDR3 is CASSESASGTRLLSTGELFF. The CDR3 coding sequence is TGTGCCAGCAGTGAATCCGCCTCCGGGACTAGACTTTTGTCGACCGGGGAGCTGTTTTTT.

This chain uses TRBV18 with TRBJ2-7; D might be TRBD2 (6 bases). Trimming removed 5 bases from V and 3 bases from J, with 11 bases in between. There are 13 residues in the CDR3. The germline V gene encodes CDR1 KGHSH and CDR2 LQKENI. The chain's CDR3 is CASSAGTYYEQYF. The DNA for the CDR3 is TGTGCCAGCTCAGCCGGGACTTACTACGAGCAGTACTTC.

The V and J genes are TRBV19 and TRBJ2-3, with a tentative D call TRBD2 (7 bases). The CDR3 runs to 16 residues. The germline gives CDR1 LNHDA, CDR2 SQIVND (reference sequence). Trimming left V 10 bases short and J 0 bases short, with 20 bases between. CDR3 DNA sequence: TGTGCCACCTCTAGAGGGGGAGCGGGGAGCACAGATACGCAGTATTTT. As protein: CATSRGGAGSTDTQYF.

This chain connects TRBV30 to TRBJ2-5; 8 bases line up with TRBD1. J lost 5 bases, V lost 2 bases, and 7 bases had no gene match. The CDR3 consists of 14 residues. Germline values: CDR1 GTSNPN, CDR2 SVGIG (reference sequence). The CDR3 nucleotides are TGTGCCTGGAGTACAGGACAGGGTGCGGAGACCCAGTACTTC. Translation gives CAWSTGQGAETQYF. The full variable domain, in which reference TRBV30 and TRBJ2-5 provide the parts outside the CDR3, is SQTIHQWPATLVQPVGSPLSLECTVEGTSNPNLYWYRQAAGRGLQLLFYSVGIGQISSEVPQNLSASRPQDRQFILSSKKLLLSDSGFYLCAWSTGQGAETQYFGPGTRLLVL.

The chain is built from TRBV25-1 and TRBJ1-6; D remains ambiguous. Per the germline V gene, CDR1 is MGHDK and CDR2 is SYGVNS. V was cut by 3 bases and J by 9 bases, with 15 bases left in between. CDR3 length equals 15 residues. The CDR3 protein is CASSDGPRGGSPLHF. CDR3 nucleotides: TGTGCCAGCAGTGATGGGCCCCGAGGAGGTTCACCCCTCCACTTT.

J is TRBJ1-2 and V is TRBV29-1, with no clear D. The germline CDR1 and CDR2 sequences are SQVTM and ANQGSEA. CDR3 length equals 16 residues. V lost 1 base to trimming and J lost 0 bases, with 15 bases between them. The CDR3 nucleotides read TGCAGCGTTGAAGGCGTGCGAGGGCGAGCTAACTATGGCTACACCTTC. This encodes CSVEGVRGRANYGYTF. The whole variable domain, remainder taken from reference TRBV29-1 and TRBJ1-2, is SAVISQKPSRDICQRGTSLTIQCQVDSQVTMMFWYRQQPGQSLTLIATANQGSEATYESGFVIDKFPISRPNLTFSTLTVSNMSPEDSSIYLCSVEGVRGRANYGYTFGSGTRLTVV.

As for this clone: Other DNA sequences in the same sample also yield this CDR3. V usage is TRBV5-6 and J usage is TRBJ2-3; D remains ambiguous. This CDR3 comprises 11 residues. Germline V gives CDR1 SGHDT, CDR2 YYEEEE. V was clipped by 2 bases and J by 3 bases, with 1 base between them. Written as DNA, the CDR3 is TGTGCCAGCAGCTTAACAGATACGCAGTATTTT. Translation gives CASSLTDTQYF.

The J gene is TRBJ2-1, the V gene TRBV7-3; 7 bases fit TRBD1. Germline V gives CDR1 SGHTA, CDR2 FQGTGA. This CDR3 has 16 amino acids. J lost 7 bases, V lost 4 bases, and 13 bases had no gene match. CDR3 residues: CASSSQGSGGENEQFF. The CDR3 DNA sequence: TGTGCCAGCAGCTCCCAAGGCTCAGGGGGTGAAAATGAGCAGTTCTTC.